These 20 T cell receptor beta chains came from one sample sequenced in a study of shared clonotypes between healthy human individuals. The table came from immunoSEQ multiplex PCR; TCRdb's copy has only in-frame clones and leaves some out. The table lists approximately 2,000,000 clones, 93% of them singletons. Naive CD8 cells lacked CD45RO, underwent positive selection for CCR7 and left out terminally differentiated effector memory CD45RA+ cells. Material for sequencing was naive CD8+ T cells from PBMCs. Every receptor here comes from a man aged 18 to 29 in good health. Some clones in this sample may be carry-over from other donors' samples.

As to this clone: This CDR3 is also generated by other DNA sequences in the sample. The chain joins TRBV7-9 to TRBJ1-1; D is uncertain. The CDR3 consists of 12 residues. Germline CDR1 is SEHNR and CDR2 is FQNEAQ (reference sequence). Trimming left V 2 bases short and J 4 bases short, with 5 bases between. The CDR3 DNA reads TGTGCCAGCAGCTTATTGGGCACTGAAGCTTTCTTT. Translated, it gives CASSLLGTEAFF.

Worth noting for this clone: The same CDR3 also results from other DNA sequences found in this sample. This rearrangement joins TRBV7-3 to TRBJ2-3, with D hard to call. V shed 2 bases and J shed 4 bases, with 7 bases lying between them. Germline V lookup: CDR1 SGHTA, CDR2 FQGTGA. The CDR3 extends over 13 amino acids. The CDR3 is CASSLSLADTQYF. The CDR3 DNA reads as TGTGCCAGCAGCTTATCCTTAGCAGATACGCAGTATTTT. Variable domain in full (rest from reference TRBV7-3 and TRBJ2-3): GAGVSQTPSNKVTEKGKYVELRCDPISGHTALYWYRQSLGQGPEFLIYFQGTGAADDSGLPNDRFFAVRPEGSVSTLKIQRTERGDSAVYLCASSLSLADTQYFGPGTRLTVL.

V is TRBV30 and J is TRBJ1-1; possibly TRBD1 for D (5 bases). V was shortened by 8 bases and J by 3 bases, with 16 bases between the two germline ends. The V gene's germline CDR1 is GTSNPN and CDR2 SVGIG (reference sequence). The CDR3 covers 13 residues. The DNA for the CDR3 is TGTGCCCAGACCGAGGGGAGGGACACTGAAGCTTTCTTT. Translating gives CAQTEGRDTEAFF.

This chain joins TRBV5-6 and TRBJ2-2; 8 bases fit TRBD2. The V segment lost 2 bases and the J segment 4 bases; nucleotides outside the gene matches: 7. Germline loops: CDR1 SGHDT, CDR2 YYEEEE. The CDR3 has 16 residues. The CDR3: CASSFFREGPTGELFF. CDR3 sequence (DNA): TGTGCCAGCAGCTTCTTCCGGGAGGGCCCCACCGGGGAGCTGTTTTTT.

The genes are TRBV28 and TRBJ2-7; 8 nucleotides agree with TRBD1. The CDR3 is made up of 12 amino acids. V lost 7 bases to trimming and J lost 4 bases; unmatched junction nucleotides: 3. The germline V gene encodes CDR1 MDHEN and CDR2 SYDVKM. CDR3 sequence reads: CASMDRVYEQYF. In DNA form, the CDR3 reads TGTGCCAGCATGGACAGGGTGTACGAGCAGTACTTC.

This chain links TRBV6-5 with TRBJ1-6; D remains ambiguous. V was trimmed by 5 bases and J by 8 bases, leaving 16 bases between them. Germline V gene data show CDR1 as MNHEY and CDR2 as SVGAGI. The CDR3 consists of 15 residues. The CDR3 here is CASSTLRTSYSPLHF. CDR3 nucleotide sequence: TGTGCCAGCAGTACCCTCCGGACCTCTTATTCACCCCTCCACTTT.

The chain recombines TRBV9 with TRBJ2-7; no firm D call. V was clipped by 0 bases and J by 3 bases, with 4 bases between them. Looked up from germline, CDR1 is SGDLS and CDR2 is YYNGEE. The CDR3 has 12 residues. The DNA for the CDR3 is TGTGCCAGCAGCGTAGTGGTCTACGAGCAGTACTTC. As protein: CASSVVVYEQYF.

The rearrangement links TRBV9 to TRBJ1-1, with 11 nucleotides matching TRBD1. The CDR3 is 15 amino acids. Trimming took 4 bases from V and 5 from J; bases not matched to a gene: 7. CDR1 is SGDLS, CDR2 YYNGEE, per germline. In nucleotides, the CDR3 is TGTGCCAGCAGCACCTGGACAGGGGGCGGAACTGAAGCTTTCTTT. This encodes CASSTWTGGGTEAFF. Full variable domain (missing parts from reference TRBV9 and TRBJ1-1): DSGVTQTPKHLITATGQRVTLRCSPRSGDLSVYWYQQSLDQGLQFLIQYYNGEERAKGNILERFSAQQFPDLHSELNLSSLELGDSALYFCASSTWTGGGTEAFFGQGTRLTVV.

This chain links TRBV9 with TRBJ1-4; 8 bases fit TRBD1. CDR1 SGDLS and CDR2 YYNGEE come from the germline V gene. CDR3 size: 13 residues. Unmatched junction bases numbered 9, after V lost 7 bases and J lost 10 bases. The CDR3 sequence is CASGGQGLGKLFF. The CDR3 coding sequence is TGTGCCAGCGGCGGACAGGGCCTGGGAAAACTGTTTTTT.

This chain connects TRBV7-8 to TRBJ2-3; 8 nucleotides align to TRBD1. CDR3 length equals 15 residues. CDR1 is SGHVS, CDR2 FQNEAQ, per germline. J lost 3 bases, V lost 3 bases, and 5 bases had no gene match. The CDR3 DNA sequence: TGTGCCAGCAGCTTGGATCAGGGGGCAACAGATACGCAGTATTTT. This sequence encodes CASSLDQGATDTQYF.

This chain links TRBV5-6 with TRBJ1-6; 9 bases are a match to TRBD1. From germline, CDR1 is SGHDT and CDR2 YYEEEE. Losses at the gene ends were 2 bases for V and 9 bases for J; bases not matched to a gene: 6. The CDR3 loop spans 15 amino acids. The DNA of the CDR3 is TGTGCCAGCAGCTTAACGGGGACAGGGTTTTCACCCCTCCACTTT. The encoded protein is CASSLTGTGFSPLHF.

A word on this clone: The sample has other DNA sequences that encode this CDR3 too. The CDR3 sequence is CASSLDLGSSYEQYF. As DNA, the CDR3 is TGTGCCAGCAGCTTAGACTTGGGCAGCTCCTACGAGCAGTACTTC. The V and J genes are TRBV11-2 and TRBJ2-7; D uncertain. The germline V gene encodes CDR1 SGHAT and CDR2 FQNNGV. Trimming took off 0 bases at V and 0 bases at J, with 9 bases between the two ends. The CDR3 extends over 15 amino acids.

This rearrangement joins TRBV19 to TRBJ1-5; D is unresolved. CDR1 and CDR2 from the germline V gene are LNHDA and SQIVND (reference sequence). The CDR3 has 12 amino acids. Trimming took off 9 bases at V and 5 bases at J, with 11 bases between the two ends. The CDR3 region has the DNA TGTGCCAGCGACGACCTGGATCAGCCCCAGCATTTT. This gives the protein CASDDLDQPQHF.

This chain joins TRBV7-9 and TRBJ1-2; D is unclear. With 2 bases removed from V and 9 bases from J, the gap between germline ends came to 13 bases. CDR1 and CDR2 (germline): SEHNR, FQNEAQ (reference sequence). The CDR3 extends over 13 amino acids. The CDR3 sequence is CASSLPGPDRYTF. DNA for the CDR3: TGTGCCAGCAGCTTACCGGGCCCCGATCGCTACACCTTC.

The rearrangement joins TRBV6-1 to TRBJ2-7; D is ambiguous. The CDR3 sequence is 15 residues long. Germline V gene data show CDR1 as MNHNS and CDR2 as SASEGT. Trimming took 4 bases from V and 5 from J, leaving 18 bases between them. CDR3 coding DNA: TGTGCCAGCAGTGTCCCAACAGCGTCGGTGGACGAGCAGTACTTC. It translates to CASSVPTASVDEQYF.

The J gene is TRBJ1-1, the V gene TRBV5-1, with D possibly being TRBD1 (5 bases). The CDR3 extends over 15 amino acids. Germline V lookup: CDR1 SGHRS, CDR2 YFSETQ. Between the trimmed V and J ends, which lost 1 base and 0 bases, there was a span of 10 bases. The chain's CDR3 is CASSLYQGLNTEAFF. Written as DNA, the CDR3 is TGCGCCAGCAGCTTGTATCAGGGCCTGAACACTGAAGCTTTCTTT.

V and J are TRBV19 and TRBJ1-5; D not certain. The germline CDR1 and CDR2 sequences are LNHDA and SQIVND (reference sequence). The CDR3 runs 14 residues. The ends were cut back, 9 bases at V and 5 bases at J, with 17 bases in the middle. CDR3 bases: TGTGCCAGCCAAGGACGGTCTGGAGATCAGCCCCAGCATTTT. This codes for CASQGRSGDQPQHF.

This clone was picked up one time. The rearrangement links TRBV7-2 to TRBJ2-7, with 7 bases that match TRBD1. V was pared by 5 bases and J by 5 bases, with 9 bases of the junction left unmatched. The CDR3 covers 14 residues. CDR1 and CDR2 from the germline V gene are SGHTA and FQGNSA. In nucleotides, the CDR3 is TGTGCCAGCAGCCCCATGGGGACAGTGAACGAGCAGTACTTC. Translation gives CASSPMGTVNEQYF.

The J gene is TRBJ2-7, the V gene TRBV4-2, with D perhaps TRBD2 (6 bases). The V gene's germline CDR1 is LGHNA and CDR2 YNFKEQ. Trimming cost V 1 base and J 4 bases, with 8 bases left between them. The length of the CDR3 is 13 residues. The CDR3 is CASSQAGEYEQYF. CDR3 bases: TGTGCCAGCAGCCAAGCGGGGGAGTACGAGCAGTACTTC.

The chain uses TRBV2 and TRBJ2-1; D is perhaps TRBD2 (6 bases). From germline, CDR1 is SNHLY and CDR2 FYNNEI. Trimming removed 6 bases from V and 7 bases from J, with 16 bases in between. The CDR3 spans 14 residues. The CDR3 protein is CASRPPGLKNEQFF. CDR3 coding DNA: TGTGCCAGCAGACCCCCGGGACTCAAAAATGAGCAGTTCTTC.